Listed below are T cell receptor beta chains from one sample, sequenced in a study of control samples from healthy donors and cancer patients. Some clones are missing from TCRdb's copy, which holds only in-frame ones; the method was immunoSEQ multiplex PCR. The listing contains fewer than 200,000 clones. Sequencing used blood. These receptors were taken from a woman in her twenties or thirties in good health. Both conserved end residues are part of each CDR3. A D gene is named only where the DNA matches it firmly.

J gene: TRBJ2-7; V gene: TRBV28; D gene: TRBD1; CDR3 DNA: TGTGCCAGCAGTACTCAGGGGGCTACCTACGAGCAGTACTTC; CDR3 protein: CASSTQGATYEQYF
J gene: TRBJ2-1; V gene: TRBV27; D gene: -; CDR3 DNA: TGTGCCAGCTCTACCGCGATTTACAATGAGCAGTTCTTC; CDR3 protein: CASSTAIYNEQFF
J gene: TRBJ1-2; V gene: TRBV6-5; D gene: -; CDR3 DNA: TGTGCCAGCACCCCAAGGCTAACCTCCTATGGCTACACCTTC; CDR3 protein: CASTPRLTSYGYTF
J gene: TRBJ2-1; V gene: TRBV7-3; D gene: TRBD1; CDR3 DNA: TGTGCCAGCAGCCCAGCCGGGACAGTCTCTCGAGAGCAGTTCTTC; CDR3 protein: CASSPAGTVSREQFF
J gene: TRBJ1-3; V gene: TRBV4-3; D gene: -; CDR3 DNA: TGCGCCAGCAGCCACGGGAGGGCAGGGGTAGACACCATATATTTT; CDR3 protein: CASSHGRAGVDTIYF
J gene: TRBJ2-3; V gene: TRBV19; D gene: -; CDR3 DNA: TGTGCCAGTAGTATTCTTGGGGCAGATACGCAGTATTTT; CDR3 protein: CASSILGADTQYF
J gene: TRBJ1-2; V gene: TRBV12-5; D gene: -; CDR3 DNA: TGTGCTAGTTCAGGGACTAACTATGGCTACACCTTC; CDR3 protein: CASSGTNYGYTF
J gene: TRBJ2-5; V gene: TRBV7-2; D gene: -; CDR3 DNA: TGTGCCAGCAGCTTAGTAACTAGACAAGAGACCCAGTACTTC; CDR3 protein: CASSLVTRQETQYF
J gene: TRBJ2-5; V gene: TRBV18; D gene: -; CDR3 DNA: TGTGCCAGCTCACCTTTGGTCGGGAGAATAAAAGAGACCCAGTACTTC; CDR3 protein: CASSPLVGRIKETQYF
J gene: TRBJ1-5; V gene: TRBV4-2; D gene: TRBD1; CDR3 DNA: TGTGCCAGCAGCCCCCGGACAGGGGATGGATTTCAGCCCCAGCATTTT; CDR3 protein: CASSPRTGDGFQPQHF
J gene: TRBJ2-1; V gene: TRBV28; D gene: TRBD2; CDR3 DNA: TGTGCCAGCAAGTCAGCGGGGGGGCTCGATGAGCAGTTCTTC; CDR3 protein: CASKSAGGLDEQFF
J gene: TRBJ1-5; V gene: TRBV6-2/TRBV6-3; D gene: -; CDR3 DNA: TGTGCCAGCAGTTACTCGTCCGGGAATCAGCCCCAGCATTTT; CDR3 protein: CASSYSSGNQPQHF
J gene: TRBJ2-5; V gene: TRBV5-8; D gene: -; CDR3 DNA: TGTGCCAGCAGCTCAAGGGGGGGGAGAGAGACCCAGTACTTC; CDR3 protein: CASSSRGGRETQYF
J gene: TRBJ2-2; V gene: TRBV14; D gene: -; CDR3 DNA: TGTGCCAGCAGCCAGATCCCTCCAGGGGACACCGGGGAGCTGTTTTTT; CDR3 protein: CASSQIPPGDTGELFF
J gene: TRBJ1-1; V gene: TRBV6-1; D gene: -; CDR3 DNA: TGTGCCAGCAGTGAGGTCAGAGGAGGGACTGAAGCTTTCTTT; CDR3 protein: CASSEVRGGTEAFF
J gene: TRBJ2-7; V gene: TRBV11-3; D gene: -; CDR3 DNA: TGTGCCAGCAGCTTAGGGGGGGAATCCTACGAGCAGTACTTC; CDR3 protein: CASSLGGESYEQYF
J gene: TRBJ2-7; V gene: TRBV4-1; D gene: TRBD1; CDR3 DNA: TGCGCCAGCAGACCCACCGGACAGGGTTTGGGGGAGCAGTACTTC; CDR3 protein: CASRPTGQGLGEQYF
J gene: TRBJ2-1; V gene: TRBV18; D gene: TRBD1; CDR3 DNA: TGTGCCAGCTCACCACGGACAGGGGGTGATGAGCAGTTCTTC; CDR3 protein: CASSPRTGGDEQFF
J gene: TRBJ1-1; V gene: TRBV11-2; D gene: -; CDR3 DNA: TGTGCCAGCAGCTCCGTCAGGCGTGGGGCTTTCTTT; CDR3 protein: CASSSVRRGAFF
J gene: TRBJ1-5; V gene: TRBV6-4; D gene: -; CDR3 DNA: TGTGCCAGCAGTGTGGGCAGCAATCAGCCCCAGCATTTT; CDR3 protein: CASSVGSNQPQHF
J gene: TRBJ2-4; V gene: TRBV4-3; D gene: -; CDR3 DNA: TGCGCCAGCAGCCAAGATAGGCGGGGAGCCAAAAACATTCAGTACTTC; CDR3 protein: CASSQDRRGAKNIQYF
J gene: TRBJ2-1; V gene: TRBV13; D gene: TRBD1; CDR3 DNA: TGTGCCAGCAGCACAGAAGGGACAGGGAAGAGATCCTACAATGAGCAGTTCTTC; CDR3 protein: CASSTEGTGKRSYNEQFF
J gene: TRBJ2-7; V gene: TRBV29-1; D gene: TRBD2; CDR3 DNA: TGCAGCGTAATTTATGAGACTAGCGGAATCTACGAGCAGTACTTC; CDR3 protein: CSVIYETSGIYEQYF
J gene: TRBJ1-6; V gene: TRBV7-3; D gene: -; CDR3 DNA: TGTGCCAGCAGCTTAGGTGGGGACCTAAGGTCACCCCTCCACTTT; CDR3 protein: CASSLGGDLRSPLHF
J gene: TRBJ1-1; V gene: TRBV27; D gene: -; CDR3 DNA: TGTGCCAGCCGGACAAAGAGGGCTGAAGCTTTCTTT; CDR3 protein: CASRTKRAEAFF
J gene: TRBJ2-7; V gene: TRBV5-1; D gene: -; CDR3 DNA: TGCGCCAGCAGCTTGGGTATGAGCTCCTACGAGCAGTACTTC; CDR3 protein: CASSLGMSSYEQYF
J gene: TRBJ2-7; V gene: TRBV7-9; D gene: -; CDR3 DNA: TGTGCCAGCAGCCTACTAACAGGGTCCTACGAGCAGTACTTC; CDR3 protein: CASSLLTGSYEQYF
J gene: TRBJ2-7; V gene: TRBV4-3; D gene: TRBD1; CDR3 DNA: TGCGCCAGCAGCCCCGGGACAGGGTCCTACGAGCAGTACTTC; CDR3 protein: CASSPGTGSYEQYF
J gene: TRBJ1-1; V gene: TRBV6-1; D gene: TRBD1; CDR3 DNA: TGTGCCAGCAGTGAAGCTCCGGACAGGGAATTTGAAGCTTTCTTT; CDR3 protein: CASSEAPDREFEAFF
J gene: TRBJ1-2; V gene: TRBV7-3; D gene: TRBD1; CDR3 DNA: TGTGCCAGCAGCTCCCAGGGGGCCATTGGCTACACCTTC; CDR3 protein: CASSSQGAIGYTF
J gene: TRBJ1-4; V gene: TRBV6-1; D gene: -; CDR3 DNA: TGTGCCAGCAGTGAATACAGGAAACTACCCAATGAAAAACTGTTTTTT; CDR3 protein: CASSEYRKLPNEKLFF
J gene: TRBJ2-7; V gene: TRBV28; D gene: TRBD2; CDR3 DNA: TGTGCCAGCAAACCGCCAAATCGCGGGGGGACTCGTTTC; CDR3 protein: CASKPPNRGGTRF
J gene: TRBJ1-5; V gene: TRBV15; D gene: -; CDR3 DNA: TGTGCCACCAGCAGAGGCACAGGATATAGCAATCAGCCCCAGCATTTT; CDR3 protein: CATSRGTGYSNQPQHF
J gene: TRBJ1-1; V gene: TRBV5-1; D gene: -; CDR3 DNA: TGCGCCAGCAGTATCGGAATGAACACTGAAGCTTTCTTT; CDR3 protein: CASSIGMNTEAFF
J gene: TRBJ1-2; V gene: TRBV6-6; D gene: TRBD1; CDR3 DNA: TGTGCCAGCAGAGAGGGCGCACAGGGGGCGGCCGGCTACACCTTC; CDR3 protein: CASREGAQGAAGYTF
J gene: TRBJ1-2; V gene: TRBV7-9; D gene: TRBD1; CDR3 DNA: TGTGCCAGCAGCCCCCCAACAGGGGGCTTAGCTAACTATGGCTACACCTTC; CDR3 protein: CASSPPTGGLANYGYTF
J gene: TRBJ1-2; V gene: TRBV10-3; D gene: -; CDR3 DNA: TGTGCCACCTCGAGACAGTTAGCTAACTATGGCTACACCTTC; CDR3 protein: CATSRQLANYGYTF
J gene: TRBJ1-2; V gene: TRBV18; D gene: -; CDR3 DNA: TGTGCCAGCTCACCCGTCCGGGGAAGAGACTATGGCTACACCTTC; CDR3 protein: CASSPVRGRDYGYTF
J gene: TRBJ2-7; V gene: TRBV2; D gene: TRBD1; CDR3 DNA: TGTGCCAGCAGGCGCCGACAGGGGAGAACCTACGAGCAGTACTTC; CDR3 protein: CASRRRQGRTYEQYF
J gene: TRBJ1-2; V gene: TRBV12-3/TRBV12-4; D gene: -; CDR3 DNA: TGTGCCAGCAGTGAGGGTTACCGATATGGCTACACCTTC; CDR3 protein: CASSEGYRYGYTF
J gene: TRBJ1-5; V gene: TRBV19; D gene: TRBD1; CDR3 DNA: TGTGCCAGTAGGGGGGACAGCCGCAATCAGCCCCAGCATTTT; CDR3 protein: CASRGDSRNQPQHF
J gene: TRBJ1-5; V gene: TRBV3-1/TRBV3-2; D gene: TRBD1; CDR3 DNA: TGTGCCAGCAGCCAATCGGACAGGGAACACCAGCCCCAGCATTTT; CDR3 protein: CASSQSDREHQPQHF
J gene: TRBJ1-6; V gene: TRBV7-2; D gene: -; CDR3 DNA: TGTGCCAGCAGGGAACGAACAGGGAATTCACCCCTCCACTTT; CDR3 protein: CASRERTGNSPLHF
J gene: TRBJ2-7; V gene: TRBV2; D gene: -; CDR3 DNA: TGTGCCAGCAGTTTCCGGGACTCTTCCTACGAGCAGTACTTC; CDR3 protein: CASSFRDSSYEQYF
J gene: TRBJ1-5; V gene: TRBV27; D gene: -; CDR3 DNA: TGTGCCAGCAGTCGGGGGCCACCTACAGGGTCTCAGCCCCAGCATTTT; CDR3 protein: CASSRGPPTGSQPQHF
J gene: TRBJ1-2; V gene: TRBV5-1; D gene: -; CDR3 DNA: TGCGCCAGCAGCTTGGCCGGCAGGGAGTATGGCTACACCTTC; CDR3 protein: CASSLAGREYGYTF
J gene: TRBJ1-1; V gene: TRBV27; D gene: -; CDR3 DNA: TGTGCCAGCAGTCTCTACAGGGTATTAGGCACTGAAGCTTTCTTT; CDR3 protein: CASSLYRVLGTEAFF
J gene: TRBJ2-1; V gene: TRBV5-1; D gene: -; CDR3 DNA: TGCGCCAGCAGCGGAGAGACAGGGAGGCTTAGCGATAAGCAGTTCTTC; CDR3 protein: CASSGETGRLSDKQFF
J gene: TRBJ1-1; V gene: TRBV12-3/TRBV12-4; D gene: TRBD1; CDR3 DNA: TGTGCCAGCACCGGGACAGTGAACACTGAAGCTTTCTTT; CDR3 protein: CASTGTVNTEAFF
J gene: TRBJ1-4; V gene: TRBV28; D gene: -; CDR3 DNA: TGTGCCAGCAGTCCCTCGACAGGTTCCACTCGACTCAATGAAAAACTGTTTTTT; CDR3 protein: CASSPSTGSTRLNEKLFF
J gene: TRBJ1-1; V gene: TRBV28; D gene: -; CDR3 DNA: TGTGCCAGCAGGAGAAGGCAGGCGGCTTTCTTT; CDR3 protein: CASRRRQAAFF
J gene: TRBJ2-7; V gene: TRBV12-3/TRBV12-4; D gene: -; CDR3 DNA: TGTGCCAGCAGGGGGACACCTTCCTACGAGCAGTACTTC; CDR3 protein: CASRGTPSYEQYF
J gene: TRBJ2-1; V gene: TRBV7-8; D gene: -; CDR3 DNA: TGTGCCAGCAGCTTAGCGCCGGGACGAGGATCCTTCAATGAGCAGTTCTTC; CDR3 protein: CASSLAPGRGSFNEQFF
J gene: TRBJ1-1; V gene: TRBV12-3/TRBV12-4; D gene: -; CDR3 DNA: TGTGCCAGCAGGGGGTGGACTGAAGCTTTCTTT; CDR3 protein: CASRGWTEAFF